This T cell receptor beta chain was sequenced in a study of shared clonotypes between healthy human individuals. Naivety among CD8 cells was defined by CD45RO negativity and positive CCR7 selection, thereby excluding terminally differentiated effector memory CD45RA+ cells. CDR3 length equals 15 residues. CDR1 is GTSNPN, CDR2 SVGIG, per germline (reference sequence). V shed 3 bases and J 8 bases; nucleotides not matched to a gene: 5. Clones were sequenced by immunoSEQ multiplex PCR, and TCRdb holds only the in-frame ones, with some missing. This repertoire shows approximately 2,000,000 clones, just over 90% found once; its top ten account for about 1.7%.

The sequenced sample was naive CD8+ T cells from PBMCs. The rearrangement joins TRBV30 to TRBJ2-1, with TRBD2 matching 15 bases. This clonotype was obtained from a man younger than 30 in good health. Some clones in this sample may be carry-over from other donors' samples. The chain's CDR3 is CAWSGLAGGPDEQFF. The CDR3 nucleotides are TGTGCCTGGAGCGGACTAGCGGGAGGGCCCGATGAGCAGTTCTTC. The full variable domain, with the rest looked up from reference TRBV30 and TRBJ2-1, is SQTIHQWPATLVQPVGSPLSLECTVEGTSNPNLYWYRQAAGRGLQLLFYSVGIGQISSEVPQNLSASRPQDRQFILSSKKLLLSDSGFYLCAWSGLAGGPDEQFFGPGTRLTVL.